This T cell receptor beta chain was sequenced during a study of shared clonotypes between healthy human individuals (dated by TCRdb to 2019 to 2021). For context, the study as a whole: The cohort comprised a couple of women and a few men aged 18 to 49 years. Per donor, three plates each were used for CD4 naive and CD4 memory, two for CD8 naive, and one for CD8 memory. To estimate repertoire size and how much clonotypes are shared between individuals, the study performed deep sequencing of blood TCR repertoires from roughly five healthy adults. To increase sequencing depth and limit assay-specific biases, different laboratories used diverse techniques to prepare libraries and sequence TCR repertoires. Between about 0.8 and 9 billion PBMCs per donor were obtained by leukapheresis. Findings and caveats that apply to the study as a whole: The genetic and exposure-history diversity represented was limited by the small number of donors. Naive subsets generally had larger estimated clonotype richness than memory subsets. Incomplete sequencing was indicated by rarefaction of sorted-subset datasets, despite the large sequencing depth. Clonotypes shared by all four sorted-subset donors showed higher generation probabilities than non-shared clonotypes. Sampling was restricted to blood, and TCR repertoires in tissue are likely to differ from TCR repertoires in blood. Sharing across a handful of donors was observed for around 5% of naive CD4, over 3% of naive CD8, 2% to 2.5% of memory CD4, and less than 0.45% of memory CD8 clonotypes. Pairwise subsampling indicated that sequencing depth was expected to affect the degree of clonotype sharing among donors.

For the CD8 naive samples, CD45RO-negative cells were positively selected for CCR7, yielding a CD45RA+CCR7+ population from which TemRA cells were excluded. Donors were healthy HIV-negative adults with no recently reported acute infections or vaccinations. Only Caucasian adults living in Nashville, Tennessee, USA were represented among the donors. After blood collection by leukapheresis, PBMCs were isolated using Ficoll-Histopaque density gradient centrifugation and then cryopreserved in the vapor phase of liquid nitrogen. Purity and quantity of every magnetically sorted T cell population were checked by analytical flow cytometry. From each sorted fraction, genomic DNA was isolated and quantified by UV absorbance on a Nanodrop 2000c. Here V drops 6 bases and J drops 3 bases, and the junction holds 6 bases not matched to any gene. The CDR3 holds 14 amino acids from the cysteine to the phenylalanine. Of the read, only the CDR3 DNA is kept; its 42 bases are in frame from base 1. From a lookup of the germline V gene (reference sequence), CDR1 and CDR2 are LNHDA and SQIVND.

TCR CDR3 regions were amplified from genomic DNA by multiplex PCR using the deep immunoSEQ assay. Extracted genomic DNA from each cell subset was distributed evenly across all wells of several immunoSEQ 96-well plates, and each plate was treated as a replicate. For sorted subsets, roughly 200 ng of genomic DNA, equivalent to 25,000 to 35,000 T cell genomes, went into each replicate PCR. Purified libraries were measured with a Qubit 3.0 fluorometer, size-checked on a Bioanalyzer 2100, and measured again with the KAPA Library Quantification kit. A separate single-read 150-cycle Illumina NextSeq 550 flow cell was used to sequence each immunoSEQ 96-well plate. From the authors' description of their analysis: Because only junctional sequences without quality scores were contained in the immunoSEQ output, filtering matching that applied to full-length reads could not be performed. Sequences were annotated with PyIR, a Python wrapper for IgBLAST v1.9, using IMGT germline references to assign V/J genes and CDR3. Reads with weak V/J assignments (E-value above 1e-6), missing CDR3, stop codons, out-of-frame junctions, or ambiguous translated residues were removed. V3J clonotypes were defined as sequences sharing an identical inferred V gene, J gene, and CDR3 amino acid sequence. Percentage overlap between repertoires was calculated by dividing the number of shared unique clonotypes by the size of the smaller repertoire. Richness of each repertoire was evaluated using RTK rarefaction, the Chao1 estimator, and Recon v2.1 estimates of unobserved clonotypes. Generation probabilities were computed with OLGA for all TCRbeta clonotypes obtained by the gDNA method from several donors. TCRdb holds this immuneACCESS table with in-frame rearrangements only. Some clones are missing; in checked studies, unresolved V genes explain under half, and the rest has no known cause. V and J calls and clone size follow that table, whereas D and trimming were derived from the DNA. The table for this sample lists about 2.1 million clones; about 93% of them were counted only once. The leading ten clones occupy around 1.8% of the sample.

Concerning this clone: Its recognized antigen is unknown. No base quality information exists; no much larger clone differs at one position.

This sequence uses TRBV19 and TRBJ2-5; TRBD2 lines up with 8 middle nucleotides. The receptor's source is a man aged 18 to 35 in good health. Some clones in this sample may be carry-over from other donors' samples. The sample comprised naive CD8+ T cells from PBMCs. The sample's cell subset or site label, in plain terms: CD45RA+CCR7+. The CDR3 in this case is CASSTRGGEETQYF. The DNA sequence is given as TGTGCCAGTAGCACCCGGGGGGGGGAAGAGACCCAGTACTTC.